This TCR beta chain was profiled in a study of blood T cell repertoires in COVID-19. In the study overall: Researchers got acute and convalescent COVID-19 samples from the United States, Italy and Spain. Nucleic acid was either cDNA or gDNA, and it came from T cells, B-cell-depleted T cells, or PBMCs.

In the source study's methods: Reference gene primer amplification yielded estimated nucleated cell counts. Sequencing was performed with immunoSEQ multiplex PCR; in TCRdb, only in-frame clones are kept and a portion is missing. V and J calls and clone size are copied from that table; D and trimming were computed from the DNA. Among about 150,000 clones listed, approximately 92% were seen once. The germline CDR1 and CDR2 sequences are MGHRA and YSYEKL. CDR3 size: 15 residues. J gave up 4 bases and V 4 bases, and 5 bases lay outside the gene matches. The TCR was taken from a woman aged 40-49 years with acute or convalescent COVID-19. The chain has TRBV4-1 and TRBJ1-4; 8 nucleotides line up with TRBD1. Sequenced material: peripheral blood. CDR3 region: CASSPPGQVNEKLFF. DNA for the CDR3: TGCGCCAGCAGCCCGCCGGGACAGGTTAATGAAAAACTGTTTTTT.